This T cell receptor (beta chain) was sequenced for a study of cytomegalovirus exposure and HLA in healthy donors. On this clone itself: Its target is not known.

PCR used 60 Vbeta primers and 13 Jbeta primers. In the authors' methods: In a later analysis, the count reached 80 million or so unique TCR beta chains, with around 11 million shared. Clones were sequenced by immunoSEQ multiplex PCR, and TCRdb holds only the in-frame ones, with some missing. That table supplies the V and J calls and clone size; D and trimming were determined from the DNA. The data show 110,000 to 150,000 clones, with approximately 84% seen just once and under 10% held by the top ten. Germline lookup yields CDR1 SGHNT and CDR2 YYREEE (reference sequence). The CDR3 has 15 amino acids. V shed 4 bases and J 1 base; nucleotides not matched to a gene: 7. Notes on the study in general: A later analysis linked a missense DCLRE1C variant to TCR beta V- and J-gene trimming. Later on, analysis showed that most CMV-associated TCR beta chains appeared to be HLA-restricted. Productive rates of about 87% or about 30% were seen for most TCR beta V segments in an earlier analysis.

The sequenced sample consisted of PBMCs. The chain uses TRBV5-4 and TRBJ2-7, with 8 bases lining up with TRBD2. This receptor was identified in a woman in her sixties or seventies in good health and CMV-seropositive. CDR3 amino acids: CASSNSGRGSYEQYF. DNA for the CDR3: TGTGCCAGCAGCAACAGCGGGAGAGGATCCTACGAGCAGTACTTC.